This T cell receptor (beta chain) came from a study of shared clonotypes between healthy human individuals. Study information: Three plates each covered CD4 naive and memory; CD8 naive two, CD8 memory one.

About this clone itself: What it binds is not known.

Repertoires were generated with immunoSEQ multiplex PCR, while TCRdb's copy carries only in-frame clones and drops some. Counted here are around 750,000 clones, roughly 70% occurring once; the ten biggest clones make up 1.7%. Findings and limits, study-wide: A generally larger estimated richness was seen in naive subsets than in memory subsets.

The CDR3 contains 16 residues. The germline V gene has CDR1 MDHEN and CDR2 SYDVKM. Losses at the gene ends were 5 bases for V and 5 bases for J; bases not matched to a gene: 15. The donors, healthy adults who were HIV-negative, had experienced no recent acute infections or vaccinations. Both subsets, CD45RA+ naive and CD45RA-negative memory, were split from the CD4+ cells. This sequence originates from a woman aged 30 to 39 in good health. The sequencing sample was made of memory CD4+ T cells sorted from blood. Noted subset: CD45RA-negative fraction. The chain uses TRBV28 and TRBJ2-7, with 7 bases that match TRBD1. The CDR3 sequence is CASSLTDRDSIHEQYF. The CDR3 nucleotides are TGTGCCAGCAGTCTCACGGACCGGGACAGTATCCACGAGCAGTACTTC.